The clone carrying this T cell receptor (beta chain) has a count of ten or more. Germline loops: CDR1 KGHSH, CDR2 LQKENI. The CDR3 totals 12 residues. Trimming took 3 bases from V and 7 from J, leaving 9 bases between them. The data derive from a study of early T cells in non-severe SARS-CoV-2 infection. Attachment of unique molecular identifiers was made to individual cDNA molecules. Via MiXCR, TCRdb re-called the 5' RACE reads, giving one row per CDR3 protein. The sample lists roughly 54,000 distinct CDR3 sequences; approximately 5.6% were seen once. The source is an adult who was a healthcare worker with PCR-confirmed SARS-CoV-2 infection or an uninfected control (not recorded which). The rearrangement links TRBV18 to TRBJ1-2, with D perhaps TRBD1 (6 bases). Source material: whole blood. CDR3 amino acids: CASSPGQFGYTF. CDR3 coding DNA: TGTGCCAGCTCACCCGGACAGTTTGGCTACACCTTC.